One and the same sample provided the 6 T cell receptor beta chains below, sequenced in a study of blood T cell repertoires in COVID-19. TCRdb keeps only in-frame clones here, not all; method: immunoSEQ multiplex PCR. This table holds about 220,000 clones, over 65% found once. The sequenced material came from PBMCs or T cells enriched from blood (not recorded which). These receptors originate from a woman aged 55-75 years who had recovered from COVID-19.

This clone was seen just once. The chain joins TRBV5-1 to TRBJ2-1; TRBD1 might be the D (6 bases). The germline V gene has CDR1 SGHRS and CDR2 YFSETQ. V lost 3 bases and J lost 2, with 15 bases in between. The length of the CDR3 is 16 residues. CDR3 nucleotides: TGCGCCAGCAGCTCGGGTCGGTCAGGGGCCTACAATGAGCAGTTCTTC. Translated, it gives CASSSGRSGAYNEQFF.

In this sample, this clone turned up once. The V and J genes are TRBV10-3 and TRBJ2-7; maybe TRBD1 (6 bases). CDR1 is ENHRY, CDR2 SYGVKD, per germline. The ends were cut back, 6 bases at V and 2 bases at J, with 17 bases in the middle. CDR3 length equals 15 residues. CDR3 sequence reads: CAISPGQGFTYEQYF. As DNA, the CDR3 is TGTGCCATCAGCCCCGGGCAGGGGTTTACCTACGAGCAGTACTTC.

This clone has just one count. The rearrangement uses TRBV2 and TRBJ2-4, with TRBD2 identical over 11 bases. The CDR3 extends over 17 amino acids. V dropped 1 base and J dropped 8; count of bases not matched to a gene: 10. The germline gives CDR1 SNHLY, CDR2 FYNNEI. The CDR3: CASSEVGASGGMDIQYF. CDR3 coding DNA: TGTGCCAGCAGTGAAGTCGGGGCTAGCGGGGGGATGGACATTCAGTACTTC. The complete variable domain, with remaining parts taken from reference TRBV2 and TRBJ2-4, reads EPEVTQTPSHQVTQMGQEVILRCVPISNHLYFYWYRQILGQKVEFLVSFYNNEISEKSEIFDDQFSVERPDGSNFTLKIRSTKLEDSAMYFCASSEVGASGGMDIQYFGAGTRLSVL.

The genes are TRBV11-1 and TRBJ2-3; TRBD2 matches at 8 bases. After removal of 5 bases from V and 1 base from J, the junction contained 5 bases not matched to a gene. Germline lookup yields CDR1 SGHAT and CDR2 FQDESV (reference sequence). The CDR3 runs to 15 residues. Written as DNA, the CDR3 is TGTGCCAGCAGCCTCCGGCGGGGGGGCACAGATACGCAGTATTTT. This gives the protein CASSLRRGGTDTQYF.

J is TRBJ1-1 and V is TRBV5-8; 10 bases are a match to TRBD1. Germline values: CDR1 SGHTS, CDR2 YDEGEE. CDR3 length: 17 residues. Trimming cost V 0 bases and J 4 bases; bases outside gene matches: 9. CDR3 nucleotide sequence: TGTGCCAGCAGCTTGGGGTTCCGGGACAGGGGCCTCACTGAAGCTTTCTTT. This encodes CASSLGFRDRGLTEAFF.

V usage is TRBV28 and J usage is TRBJ1-2; 8 bases fit TRBD1. Germline V lookup: CDR1 MDHEN, CDR2 SYDVKM. The CDR3 totals 15 residues. J lost 4 bases, V lost 5 bases, and 9 bases had no gene match. CDR3 coding DNA: TGTGCCAGCAGTCTAGGACAGGGATCGACCTATGGCTACACCTTC. It specifies CASSLGQGSTYGYTF.